The source of this TCR beta chain is a study of blood T cells in healthy people across ages. Primed by a sample-barcoded 5' primer and a J-beta primer mix, a second PCR proceeded for 7 to 11 cycles. TCRdb re-analysed the 5' RACE reads in MiXCR, keeping a single row per CDR3 protein. The repertoire consists of about 640,000 distinct CDR3 sequences, with about 53% occurring once and the leading ten covering over 35%. In terms of origin and age, donors were healthy Caucasian individuals from Russia aged roughly 6 to 90. From germline, CDR1 is DFQATT and CDR2 SNEGSKA (reference sequence). The V end was cut by 3 bases, the J end by 11 bases, with 22 bases between. CDR3 length: 14 residues.

This chain connects TRBV20-1 to TRBJ2-5; tentative D call: TRBD2 (6 bases). The material sequenced was blood. The TCR originated in a man aged 60 to 75 in good health. The CDR3 here is CSASRTDGGNEQYF. The CDR3 DNA is TGCAGTGCTAGCCGTACCGACGGGGGTAATGAGCAGTACTTC.